These T cell receptor beta chains were read from a single sample in a study of blood T cells in healthy people across ages. TCRdb analysed the 5' RACE reads with MiXCR anew, one entry per CDR3 protein. Found here are 550,000 to 700,000 distinct CDR3 sequences, about 25% of them singletons; the top ten hold less than 20%. The material sequenced was blood. These receptors all come from a woman between 65 and 79 years old in good health. The CDR3 runs from the conserved cysteine through the conserved F or W. The D gene is left open where the match is weak. A clone size is listed for some rows: how often the clone was seen (once, few, many), or a class if it is expanded.

>TRBJ1-2|NA|TRBV4-3|NA
TGCGCCAGCAGCCAAGCAGGGGTTTCATATGGCTACACCTTC
CASSQAGVSYGYTF
>TRBJ1-4|NA|TRBV6-1|TRBD1
TGTGCCAGCAGTGAATGGGGGACAGGGAGGGAAAAACTGTTTTTT
CASSEWGTGREKLFF
>TRBJ1-2|NA|TRBV4-3|NA
TGCGCCAGCAGCCAAGATACAACTGTGACCCCTGGCTACACCTTC
CASSQDTTVTPGYTF
>TRBJ2-5|NA|TRBV5-1|NA
TGCGCCAGCAGCTTCGCACAGAGAGAGGGGACCCAGTACTTC
CASSFAQREGTQYF
>TRBJ2-5|NA|TRBV20-1|NA
TGCAGTGCTGGAGGGGGGGTAGCCCAAGAGACCCAGTACTTC
CSAGGGVAQETQYF
>TRBJ2-1|NA|TRBV6-2/TRBV6-3|NA
TGTGCCAGCAGCCCCGACGGCTACAATGAGCAGTTCTTC
CASSPDGYNEQFF
>TRBJ2-7|NA|TRBV5-1|NA
TGCGCCAGCACTTACGATACAGGGAGCTACGAGCAGTACTTC
CASTYDTGSYEQYF
>TRBJ2-5|NA|TRBV5-1|TRBD1
TGCGCCAGCAGCTTGCAAGGACAGGGGGCAGGGACCCAGTACTTC
CASSLQGQGAGTQYF
>TRBJ1-2|few|TRBV6-5|TRBD1
TGTGCCAGCAGTTACTCCAGGACAGGGGGAGGCTATGGCTACACCTTC
CASSYSRTGGGYGYTF
>TRBJ1-1|few|TRBV7-2|NA
TGTGCCAGCAGCTTACTAACCGTCACTGAAGCTTTCTTT
CASSLLTVTEAFF
>TRBJ1-2|NA|TRBV4-1|NA
TGCGCCAGCAGCCAAGTCGGGCGGGCAGGGGATGGCTACACCTTC
CASSQVGRAGDGYTF
>TRBJ1-6|NA|TRBV20-1|TRBD1
TGCGGTTACCAGACACAGGGGATAAAATCACCCCTCCACTTT
CGYQTQGIKSPLHF
>TRBJ1-4|few|TRBV20-1|NA
TGCAGTGCTAGAGAACTGAGCAATGAAAAACTGTTTTTT
CSARELSNEKLFF
>TRBJ2-7|many|TRBV4-3|NA
TGCGCCAGCAGCCAAGGCTTTAGCGGTTCCTACGAGCAGTACTTC
CASSQGFSGSYEQYF
>TRBJ1-2|NA|TRBV3-1|TRBD1
TGTGCCAGCAGACCCGCTGACAGGGATGGCTACACCTTC
CASRPADRDGYTF
>TRBJ1-4|few|TRBV20-1|TRBD1
TGCAGTGTTCCGACAGGGAGGAAACTGTTTTTT
CSVPTGRKLFF
>TRBJ2-7|few|TRBV20-1|TRBD2
TGCAGTGCTAGAACAGGACTAGGAGGCTACGAGCAGTACTTC
CSARTGLGGYEQYF
>TRBJ2-2|NA|TRBV27|TRBD2
TGTGCCAGCAGTCTCGGACTAGCGGGTGTGGGAAACACCGGGGAGCTGTTTTTT
CASSLGLAGVGNTGELFF
>TRBJ2-2|NA|TRBV5-1|NA
TGCGCCGGCAGCTTGGCCCCGAGAGGGACCGGGGAGCTGTTTTTT
CAGSLAPRGTGELFF
>TRBJ2-1|NA|TRBV7-3|TRBD2
TGTGCCAGCAGCTTAACTCGAACGGGGGGCTCCTACAATGAGCAGTTCTTC
CASSLTRTGGSYNEQFF
>TRBJ2-6|many|TRBV6-2/TRBV6-3|NA
TGTGCCAGCTGTGTAAATGTAGCCAACGTCCTGACTTTC
CASCVNVANVLTF
>TRBJ2-1|NA|TRBV3-1|NA
TGTGCCAGCAGCACCTCGGGACTCCAGGTACGGGGTGAGCAGTTCTTC
CASSTSGLQVRGEQFF
>TRBJ2-5|NA|TRBV11-2|NA
TGTGCCAGCAGCTTAGCCCATGAAGAGACCCAGTACTTC
CASSLAHEETQYF
>TRBJ1-1|NA|TRBV6-2/TRBV6-3|NA
TGTGCCAGCAGTGAGGTTAACACTGAAGCTTTCTTT
CASSEVNTEAFF
>TRBJ2-5|NA|TRBV3-1|TRBD1
TGTGCCAGCAGCCATGGGACAGGGTTGGAGACCCAGTACTTC
CASSHGTGLETQYF
>TRBJ2-7|NA|TRBV7-2|TRBD2
TGTGCCAGCAGCCCCCCCAGCGGGGGCCGATACGAGCAGTACTTC
CASSPPSGGRYEQYF
>TRBJ2-3|NA|TRBV5-1|TRBD2
TGCGCCAGCAGCATCCAGGCGGGGGGGCCGGGAGATACGCAGTATTTT
CASSIQAGGPGDTQYF
>TRBJ2-5|few|TRBV5-1|NA
TGCGCCAGCAGCTTGTCTCTTTCTTGGGTCCACGAGCAGTGCTTC
CASSLSLSWVHEQCF
>TRBJ2-5|many|TRBV5-1|NA
TGCGCCAGCAGCTTGGGACGCCAAGGAGAGACCCAGTACTTC
CASSLGRQGETQYF
>TRBJ2-1|NA|TRBV20-1|TRBD2
TGCAGTGCTAGGTCGTTAGCGGGGGGCAGCAATGAGCAGTTCTTC
CSARSLAGGSNEQFF
>TRBJ1-4|NA|TRBV10-3|NA
TGTGCCATCAGGGACAGTAATGAAAAACTGTTTTTT
CAIRDSNEKLFF
>TRBJ2-3|NA|TRBV6-2/TRBV6-3|NA
TGTGCCAGCACCTACCCACGGGGGTCCGGGGAAGATACGCAGTATTTT
CASTYPRGSGEDTQYF
>TRBJ2-1|NA|TRBV18|TRBD1
TGTGCCAGCTCAACGGGACAGCTCGGGAATGAGCAGTTCTTC
CASSTGQLGNEQFF
>TRBJ2-3|few|TRBV20-1|NA
TGCAGTGCTCAGACCCTGGGGTCTTTAGATACGCAGTATTTT
CSAQTLGSLDTQYF
>TRBJ1-3|few|TRBV27|NA
TGTGCCAGCAGTCCCGCCTGGGCTGGAAACACCATATATTTT
CASSPAWAGNTIYF
>TRBJ2-1|NA|TRBV14|NA
TGTGCCAGCAGCCAATCTTCTGCGGGGGCATACAATGAGCAGTTCTTC
CASSQSSAGAYNEQFF
>TRBJ2-2|NA|TRBV11-2|TRBD2
TGTGCCAGCAGTTCAGTCTCGGGAGGGACCGGGGAGCTGTTTTTT
CASSSVSGGTGELFF